This T cell receptor beta chain was sequenced during a study of T cell responses to AZD1222 COVID-19 vaccine. CDR3 length: 13 amino acids. With 3 bases removed from V and 10 bases from J, the gap between germline ends came to 14 bases. Germline-derived CDR1 and CDR2 are SGHNT and YYREEE (reference sequence). As regards this clone: Its antigen is not known.

Repertoires were generated with immunoSEQ multiplex PCR, while TCRdb's copy carries only in-frame clones and drops some. The data hold under 150,000 clones, with about 93% observed a single time. The study's findings and limits: Samples come after the peak T cell response, not at day 14. Donors were largely white British and mainly female; clonal diversity was possibly underestimated. At 160-218 and 743-854, vaccine-associated CD4 TCRs were dominant, and they spanned spike.

The starting material was peripheral blood, obtained on day 0 of AZD1222 vaccination. The chain uses TRBV5-4 and TRBJ2-1; the D call may be TRBD1 or TRBD2 (5 bases each). This TCR was sampled from an adult in good health. The CDR3 DNA reads TGTGCCAGCAGCTCCGGGACCCTAGGGGAGCAGTTCTTC. Residues: CASSSGTLGEQFF.